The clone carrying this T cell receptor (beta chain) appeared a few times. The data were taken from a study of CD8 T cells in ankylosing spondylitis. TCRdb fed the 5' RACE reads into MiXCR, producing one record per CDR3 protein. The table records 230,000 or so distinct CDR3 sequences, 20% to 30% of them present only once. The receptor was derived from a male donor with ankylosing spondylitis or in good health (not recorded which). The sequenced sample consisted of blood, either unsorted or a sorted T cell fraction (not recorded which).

The CDR3 loop is CSARGELLSSYNEQFF. In nucleotides, the CDR3 is TGCAGTGCTAGGGGAGAACTCCTTAGCTCCTACAATGAGCAGTTCTTC. The V gene is TRBV20-1, the J gene TRBJ2-1; TRBD2 might be the D (5 bases). The CDR3 sequence is 16 residues long. Germline values: CDR1 DFQATT, CDR2 SNEGSKA (reference sequence). The V end was cut by 3 bases, the J end by 0 bases, with 15 bases between.